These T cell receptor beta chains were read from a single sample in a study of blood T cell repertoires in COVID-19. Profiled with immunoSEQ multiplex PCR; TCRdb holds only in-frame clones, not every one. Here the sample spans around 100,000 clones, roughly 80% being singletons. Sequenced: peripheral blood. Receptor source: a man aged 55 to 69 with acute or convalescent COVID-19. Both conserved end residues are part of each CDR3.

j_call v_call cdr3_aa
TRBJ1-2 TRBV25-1 CASSFGTGVGYTF
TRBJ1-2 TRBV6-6 CASSYAREGGYGYTF
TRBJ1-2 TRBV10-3 CAISESLQGRGDYGYTF
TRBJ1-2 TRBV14 CASSPRGDGFYTF
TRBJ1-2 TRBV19 CASSMAGGNYGYTF
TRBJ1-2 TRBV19 CASSAEITGAYGYTF
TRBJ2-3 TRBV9 CASSVERGGPADTQYF
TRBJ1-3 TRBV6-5 CASRHPSGNTIYF
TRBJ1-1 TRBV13 CASSPGKLTEAFF
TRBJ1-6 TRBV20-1 CSASGLKQAPLHF
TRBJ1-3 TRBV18 CASSPRDLTGDSGNTIYF
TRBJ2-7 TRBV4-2 CASSLRTGSHEQYF
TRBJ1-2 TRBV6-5 CASSPTGQGIGGYTF
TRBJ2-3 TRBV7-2 CASSLNRVRADTQYF
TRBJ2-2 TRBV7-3 CASSFPSGANTGELFF
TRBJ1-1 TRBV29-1 CSVEDLHEGGYKGAFF
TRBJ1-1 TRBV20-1 CSASQMNTEAFF
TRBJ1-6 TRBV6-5 CASSYSMTGGGSPLHF
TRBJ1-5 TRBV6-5 CASSYSTGSGPQHF
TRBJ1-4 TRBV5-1 CASSFTGGAGSTNEKLFF
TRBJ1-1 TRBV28 CASVPPPGQGDTEAFF
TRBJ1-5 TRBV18 CASSLRTGNQPQHF
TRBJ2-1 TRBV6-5 CASSYSGGGLYNEQFF
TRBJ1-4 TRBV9 CASSVETGSINEKLFF
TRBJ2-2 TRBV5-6 CASSLVRGGDTGELFF
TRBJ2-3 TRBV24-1 CATSEGVTSGPDTQYF
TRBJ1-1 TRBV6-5 CASSYKQTNTEAFF
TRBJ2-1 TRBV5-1 CASSLASGSSYNEQFF
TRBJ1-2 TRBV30 CAWSGSGWEGGYTF
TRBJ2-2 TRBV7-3 CASSLTGVNTGELFF
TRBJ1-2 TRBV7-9 CASSLGGQIGTF
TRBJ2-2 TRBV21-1 CASSKTGGYNTGELFF
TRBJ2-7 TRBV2 CASTLRGGEQYF
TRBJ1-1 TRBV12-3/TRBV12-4 CASSLLEGTEAFF
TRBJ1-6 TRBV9 CASNRGSDNSPLHF
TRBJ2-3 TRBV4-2 CASSQANLAGASADTQYF
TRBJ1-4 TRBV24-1 CATVDSNEKLFF
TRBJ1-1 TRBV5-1 CASSSTGARVFTEAFF
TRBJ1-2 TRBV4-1 CASSQDGEGLYGYTF
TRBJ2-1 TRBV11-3 CASSLGDTDYNEQFF
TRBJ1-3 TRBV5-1 CASSSQTGTGNTIYF
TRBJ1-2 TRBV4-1 CASSPRGGGYTF
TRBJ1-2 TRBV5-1 CASSLSGQGASGGYTF
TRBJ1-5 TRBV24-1 CATSDARDTINQPQHF
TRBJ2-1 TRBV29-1 CSVEGPPASGGAREQFF
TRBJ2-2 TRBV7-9 CASLRWGRRGTGELFF
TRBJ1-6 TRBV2 CASSVRTGGLIGSPLHF
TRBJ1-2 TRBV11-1 CASSPHLTPNYGYTF
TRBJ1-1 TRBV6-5 CASSYSGGESEAFF
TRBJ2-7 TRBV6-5 CASNDATSYEQYF
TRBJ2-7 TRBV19 CASSIIAGNDEQYF
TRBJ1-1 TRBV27 CASRPTGFGTEAFF
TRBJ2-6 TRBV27 CASSLSGRSGANVLTF
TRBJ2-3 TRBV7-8 CASSWDGRDTQYF
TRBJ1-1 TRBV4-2 CASSHPKGQLNTEAFF
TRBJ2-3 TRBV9 CASSDHRLAQYF
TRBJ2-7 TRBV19 CASTPGGNYEQYF
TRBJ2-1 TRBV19 CASNKQGVGDEQFF
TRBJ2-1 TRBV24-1 CATSDPDRGFYNEQFF
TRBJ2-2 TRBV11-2 CASSPPGLAGGRVAGELFF